This TCR beta chain was identified in a study of blood T cell repertoires in COVID-19. Background on the study: T cells, B-cell-depleted T cells, or PBMCs provided the cDNA or gDNA that served as material.

V lost 4 bases and J 6 bases, leaving 12 bases between the germline ends. The CDR3 runs 14 residues. CDR1 is SGHTA and CDR2 is FQGTGA in the germline V gene. TCRdb's table, derived via immunoSEQ multiplex PCR, lists solely in-frame clones and lacks some. This sample has roughly 260,000 clones, with more than 75% found just once. The chain employs TRBV7-3 and TRBJ2-2, with D tentatively TRBD1 (6 bases). This clonotype was obtained from a woman in her 50s with acute or convalescent COVID-19. Sequenced sample: peripheral blood. The CDR3 region is CASSSPGDPGELFF. Here the CDR3 DNA reads TGTGCCAGCAGCTCGCCAGGGGACCCCGGGGAGCTGTTTTTT.